These 18 T cell receptor beta chains share one sample of origin, sequenced in a study of blood T cell repertoires in COVID-19. Sequencing used immunoSEQ multiplex PCR; TCRdb keeps in-frame clones, though not all of them. The top ten hold 0.95% to 1.3% of the sample, which has fewer than 500,000 clones, roughly nine tenths seen once. Sequencing was carried out using PBMCs or T cells enriched from blood (not recorded which). All receptors derive from a man under 40 who had recovered from COVID-19.

The chain has TRBV10-3 and TRBJ2-3, with TRBD1 as a possible D gene (5 bases). CDR3 length: 14 amino acids. The germline gives CDR1 ENHRY, CDR2 SYGVKD. Trimming took off 6 bases at V and 5 bases at J, with 15 bases between the two ends. Here the CDR3 reads CAIRYSIQVDTQYF. Written as DNA, the CDR3 is TGTGCCATCAGGTACTCAATACAGGTAGATACGCAGTATTTT.

This chain connects TRBV19 to TRBJ2-3; TRBD2 agrees at 9 bases. Unmatched junction bases numbered 7, after V lost 5 bases and J lost 4 bases. The CDR3 runs to 15 residues. Germline V lookup: CDR1 LNHDA, CDR2 SQIVND (reference sequence). The CDR3 DNA is TGTGCCAGTAGTTGGGTAGCGGGAGCCCCAGATACGCAGTATTTT. As protein: CASSWVAGAPDTQYF.

The chain links TRBV5-6 to TRBJ2-7, with 13 bases matching TRBD2. Germline V gives CDR1 SGHDT, CDR2 YYEEEE. The ends lost 4 bases at V and 7 bases at J; junction bases unmatched: 5. The CDR3 length is 14 residues. CDR3 nucleotides: TGTGCCAGCAGCCCCGGACTAGCGGGAGATGAGCAGTACTTC. Protein: CASSPGLAGDEQYF.

The rearrangement links TRBV19 to TRBJ2-7; TRBD2 aligns across 15 bases. Germline CDR1 and CDR2: LNHDA and SQIVND (reference sequence). This CDR3 is 16 amino acids long. V lost 9 bases to trimming and J lost 0 bases; unmatched junction nucleotides: 6. This CDR3 is CASRTSGRALSYEQYF. CDR3 bases: TGTGCCAGCCGGACTAGCGGGAGGGCCCTCTCCTACGAGCAGTACTTC.

This clone turned up a few times. The chain recombines TRBV6-5 with TRBJ2-1; D is perhaps TRBD2 (6 bases). Deletions cut 6 bases from V and 4 bases from J, with 13 bases between. CDR3 length equals 14 residues. CDR1 and CDR2 from the germline V gene are MNHEY and SVGAGI. CDR3 loop: CASSQTRDYNEQFF. The CDR3 DNA reads as TGTGCCAGCAGCCAGACTAGGGATTACAATGAGCAGTTCTTC.

The chain joins TRBV13 to TRBJ2-1, with 9 nucleotides matching TRBD2. This CDR3 region has 16 residues. CDR1 is PRHDT, CDR2 FYEKMQ, per germline (reference sequence). The V segment lost 1 base and the J segment 7 bases; nucleotides outside the gene matches: 8. The CDR3, as DNA: TGTGCCAGCAGCTTAGAACTAGCGGGTAACTGGAATGAGCAGTTCTTC. Protein product: CASSLELAGNWNEQFF.

As DNA, the CDR3 is TGTGCCAGTAGTATCATGGGGTCGGGGGAGACCCAGTACTTC. This encodes CASSIMGSGETQYF. The chain links TRBV19 to TRBJ2-5, with D possibly TRBD2 on 5 matching bases. Germline V gene lookup returns CDR1 LNHDA and CDR2 SQIVND (reference sequence). V lost 3 bases and J 5 bases, leaving 13 bases between the germline ends. The CDR3 contains 14 residues.

The rearrangement uses TRBV18 and TRBJ1-5; D ambiguous. V lost 2 bases to trimming and J lost 9 bases, with 11 bases between them. The germline V gene encodes CDR1 KGHSH and CDR2 LQKENI. The CDR3 consists of 13 residues. This CDR3 is CASSPNGEWPQHF. In DNA, the CDR3 is TGTGCCAGCTCACCAAACGGGGAATGGCCCCAGCATTTT.

The CDR3 protein is CASNLYRTSEISYEQYF. The CDR3 nucleotides read TGTGCCAGCAACCTATACCGGACTAGCGAAATCTCCTACGAGCAGTACTTC. The V and J genes are TRBV5-6 and TRBJ2-7, with 9 bases aligning to TRBD2. Per germline, CDR1 SGHDT and CDR2 YYEEEE. This CDR3 spans 17 amino acids. V was pared by 6 bases and J by 0 bases, with 13 bases of the junction left unmatched.

The chain carries TRBV30 and TRBJ2-3; TRBD1 matches 7 bases. The CDR3 has 15 amino acids. The germline gives CDR1 GTSNPN, CDR2 SVGIG (reference sequence). The V and J ends lost 3 bases and 0 bases, in that order; junction bases with no gene match: 6. The CDR3 loop reads CAWSPLDRSTDTQYF. The CDR3 DNA follows: TGTGCCTGGAGCCCATTGGACAGGAGCACAGATACGCAGTATTTT. Based on the CDR3 plus reference TRBV30 and TRBJ2-3, the full variable domain is SQTIHQWPATLVQPVGSPLSLECTVEGTSNPNLYWYRQAAGRGLQLLFYSVGIGQISSEVPQNLSASRPQDRQFILSSKKLLLSDSGFYLCAWSPLDRSTDTQYFGPGTRLTVL.

The V and J genes are TRBV7-9 and TRBJ1-5; tentative D call: TRBD1 (6 bases). Germline V lookup: CDR1 SEHNR, CDR2 FQNEAQ (reference sequence). CDR3 length: 16 residues. Trimming shortened V by 3 bases and J by 4 bases, and 16 bases separated the two germline ends. The CDR3 DNA reads as TGTGCCAGCAGCTTTGACTTACAGGGTGGGAATCAGCCCCAGCATTTT. This translates into CASSFDLQGGNQPQHF.

This chain joins TRBV14 and TRBJ2-7; 8 bases align to TRBD2. There are 17 residues in the CDR3. From germline, CDR1 is SGHDN and CDR2 FVKESK. With 4 bases clipped from V and 1 base from J, the junction kept 12 bases outside the gene matches. In nucleotides, the CDR3 is TGTGCCAGCAGCCTTTCGCGGGGGGTGGACAGTTCCTACGAGCAGTACTTC. Protein product: CASSLSRGVDSSYEQYF.

V gene TRBV5-6 combines with J gene TRBJ2-7; 9 nucleotides agree with TRBD2. V shed 5 bases and J 2 bases; nucleotides not matched to a gene: 5. CDR3 length: 14 residues. CDR1 and CDR2 (germline): SGHDT, YYEEEE. The CDR3 nucleotides read TGTGCCAGCAGTGCTAGCGGGGAGACCTACGAGCAGTACTTC. Translated: CASSASGETYEQYF.

The rearrangement links TRBV15 to TRBJ1-5; D is unresolved. Germline CDR1 is LNHNV and CDR2 is YYDKDF (reference sequence). V gave up 4 bases and J gave up 3 bases, with 7 bases separating them. The CDR3 has 13 residues. CDR3 DNA: TGTGCCACCAGCACAGGATACAATCAGCCCCAGCATTTT. Protein product: CATSTGYNQPQHF.

Written as DNA, the CDR3 is TGCGCCAGCAGCCAAGATCGGCGGCAGGGGGGTCAGCCCCAGCATTTT. The encoded protein is CASSQDRRQGGQPQHF. The chain uses TRBV4-1 and TRBJ1-5; TRBD1 matches at 7 bases. Unmatched junction bases numbered 8, after V lost 0 bases and J lost 6 bases. Germline assignment: CDR1 MGHRA and CDR2 YSYEKL. CDR3 size: 16 residues.

This clone was seen a single time. The CDR3 DNA reads TGTGCCAGCCAAGCTCGCAGGGGGACTGAAGCTTTCTTT. Translating it yields CASQARRGTEAFF. The V and J genes are TRBV2 and TRBJ1-1; 7 bases map to TRBD1. The CDR3 contains 13 residues. CDR1 SNHLY and CDR2 FYNNEI come from the germline V gene. V shed 8 bases, J shed 5 bases, and the junction held 8 bases outside the gene matches.

The rearrangement joins TRBV15 to TRBJ1-4, with D possibly matching TRBD1 (5 bases). Per the germline V gene, CDR1 is LNHNV and CDR2 is YYDKDF (reference sequence). V lost 0 bases, J lost 5 bases, and 16 bases lay in between. CDR3 length: 17 amino acids. The CDR3 loop is CATSRDPPGGGNEKLFF. CDR3 DNA sequence: TGTGCCACCAGCAGAGACCCACCCGGGGGGGGAAATGAAAAACTGTTTTTT.

The chain has TRBV5-1 and TRBJ2-3, with 10 bases lining up with TRBD1. Germline-derived CDR1 and CDR2 are SGHRS and YFSETQ. The J segment lost 2 bases and the V segment lost 3 bases, leaving 6 bases of the junction unmatched. The length of the CDR3 is 16 residues. The CDR3 nucleotides read TGCGCCAGCAGCTGGGCCGGGACAGGGGACACAGATACGCAGTATTTT. Its translation: CASSWAGTGDTDTQYF.